The clone carrying this T cell receptor beta chain showed up just once. Trimming removed 2 bases from V and 0 bases from J, with 5 bases in between. The CDR3 runs 15 residues. Germline V lookup: CDR1 LNHDA, CDR2 SQIVND (reference sequence). The protocol was immunoSEQ multiplex PCR, while the TCRdb copy is restricted to in-frame clones and leaves out a portion. The sample contains tens of thousands of clones, 75% to 85% of which appear only once. The sample comes from a study of OX40 agonist ivuxolimab in advanced cancers. This material consisted of CD4+ or CD8+ T cells sorted from blood, taken in a trial of the OX40 agonist ivuxolimab. The chain carries TRBV19 and TRBJ1-6; no reliable D call. This TCR was sampled from an adult with an advanced solid tumor such as melanoma, head and neck, liver or kidney cancer. The CDR3 loop reads CASSISVSYNSPLHF. CDR3 sequence (DNA): TGTGCCAGTAGTATAAGTGTCTCCTATAATTCACCCCTCCACTTT.